What follows describes a single T cell receptor beta chain. What it binds is not known. The sample belongs to a study of T cells in localized non-small cell lung cancer. Study outcomes and limitations: Since sequencing was restricted to only one region of the tumor, intratumor heterogeneity remains a possibility. The greatest T cell clonality was found in uninvolved adjacent lung (higher than in tumor).

TCRdb's table, derived via immunoSEQ multiplex PCR, lists solely in-frame clones and lacks some. In the table there are about 13,000 clones, roughly 86% of which are singletons. V lost 0 bases and J 4 bases, leaving 15 bases between the germline ends. Germline V lookup: CDR1 MNHNS, CDR2 SASEGT. The CDR3 runs to 16 residues. Sequencing used peripheral blood, obtained before any cancer treatment. The genes are TRBV6-1 and TRBJ2-5; D gene unclear. The TCR was taken from a male donor aged 60 or over with stage III lung adenocarcinoma. CDR3 sequence (DNA): TGTGCCAGCAGTGAAGCGAGGTCCACGGTGGGAGAGACCCAGTACTTC. It codes for CASSEARSTVGETQYF.